This T cell receptor (beta chain) originates from a study of blood T cell repertoires in COVID-19. Grouping used clinical history reported by participants in a survey and questionnaire. Sequencing used immunoSEQ multiplex PCR; TCRdb keeps in-frame clones, though not all of them. The sample carries about 220,000 clones, 88% recorded once. V lost 2 bases and J lost 3, with 7 bases in between. In germline, CDR1 is MNHEY, CDR2 SVGEGT. The CDR3 runs 14 residues. The chain combines TRBV6-2 or TRBV6-3 with TRBJ2-2; D is undetermined. The sample taken for sequencing was PBMCs or T cells enriched from blood (not recorded which). This TCR came from a woman under 40 who had recovered from COVID-19. CDR3 amino acids: CASSYISDTGELFF. The CDR3 DNA sequence: TGTGCCAGCAGTTACATCTCGGACACCGGGGAGCTGTTTTTT.